These T cell receptor beta chains were read from a single sample in a study of early T cells in non-severe SARS-CoV-2 infection. TCRdb processed the 5' RACE reads anew with MiXCR; each CDR3 protein has one entry. The sample includes about 110,000 distinct CDR3 sequences, about an eighth of them seen just once. Sequenced input: whole blood. All receptors derive from an adult who was a healthcare worker with PCR-confirmed SARS-CoV-2 infection or an uninfected control (not recorded which). CDR3s include the opening cysteine and the closing phenylalanine or tryptophan. The D gene is left open where the match is weak. A row's size may be missing; if present it is once, few, many or a size class.

clone_size j_call v_call d_call cdr3_nt cdr3_aa
NA TRBJ1-2 TRBV30 TRBD1 TGTGCCTGGAGTAGGTCCGCCGACAGGGGGACCTATGGCTACACCTTC CAWSRSADRGTYGYTF
many TRBJ1-5 TRBV9 TRBD1 TGTGCCAGCAGCCCCGGACAGGGCAATCAGCCCCAGCATTTT CASSPGQGNQPQHF
NA TRBJ2-7 TRBV5-1 TRBD2 TGCGCCAGCAGCCGTAGCGGGAGCGTCCACGAGCAGTACTTC CASSRSGSVHEQYF
NA TRBJ2-3 TRBV29-1 NA TGCAGCGTTGAAGATTGGCAGTCCACAGATACGCAGTATTTT CSVEDWQSTDTQYF
few TRBJ1-1 TRBV5-1 NA TGCGCCAGCAGCTTATCAAGGGAGAGGAACACTGAAGCTTTCTTT CASSLSRERNTEAFF
few TRBJ1-2 TRBV6-6 NA TGTGCCAGCAGTTACCAGGAGGGCCCGAAGTTCTATGGCTACACCTTC CASSYQEGPKFYGYTF
few TRBJ1-1 TRBV29-1 NA TGCAGCGTCGTTCCCTTCGGGGTCAACACTGAAGCTTTCTTT CSVVPFGVNTEAFF
many TRBJ1-5 TRBV12-3/TRBV12-4 TRBD1 TGTGCCAGCAGTACCGGGACAGACCTTTATAGCAATCAGCCCCAGCATTTT CASSTGTDLYSNQPQHF
NA TRBJ2-7 TRBV5-1 NA TGCGCCAGCAGCTCTAGCGAAAACTACGAGCAGTACTTC CASSSSENYEQYF
few TRBJ2-3 TRBV20-1 TRBD2 TGCAGTGCTGAACTTCTAGCGGGAGTTATGGATACGCAGTATTTT CSAELLAGVMDTQYF
many TRBJ2-1 TRBV12-5 NA TGTGCTAGTGGTTTGTTTGTCGAGTCCCAGTTCTTC CASGLFVESQFF
few TRBJ2-2 TRBV3-1 NA TGTGCCAGCAGCCAAGGCGGCAGAAAGAACACCGGGGAGCTGTTTTTT CASSQGGRKNTGELFF
many TRBJ1-1 TRBV29-1 NA TGCAGCGTTGAGCATTATAGTAACACTGAAGCTTTCTTT CSVEHYSNTEAFF
NA TRBJ2-3 TRBV7-8 NA TGTGCCAGCAGCCCCCCCCGAACAGGGCGCACAGATACGCAGTATTTT CASSPPRTGRTDTQYF
many TRBJ1-2 TRBV24-1 NA TGTGCCACCAGTGGCCGACTGACTAACTATGGCTACACCTTC CATSGRLTNYGYTF
few TRBJ2-1 TRBV3-1 TRBD2 TGTGCCAGCAGCCGCAGGACTAGCGGCTACAATGAGCAGTTCTTC CASSRRTSGYNEQFF
many TRBJ1-2 TRBV28 TRBD1 TGTGCCAGCAGTTTAGGGACAGGGGTGTTTGGCTACACCTTC CASSLGTGVFGYTF
many TRBJ2-3 TRBV10-2 NA TGCGCCAGCAGTGATTATCGGAGCACAGATACGCAGTATTTT CASSDYRSTDTQYF
few TRBJ2-3 TRBV5-4 TRBD2 TGTGCCAGCAGCACCCCCCTAGCGGGAGGCAGTGCAGATACGCAGTATTTT CASSTPLAGGSADTQYF
NA TRBJ2-5 TRBV3-1 NA TGTGCCAGCAGCCCCCGGGTACAAGAGACCCAGTACTTC CASSPRVQETQYF
NA TRBJ2-5 TRBV7-9 TRBD1 TGTGCCAGCAGCTTAAAGGGACAGGCTACCCAAGAGACCCAGTACTTC CASSLKGQATQETQYF
few TRBJ1-5 TRBV18 TRBD1 TGTGCCAGCTCACCAAGCCTAACTGGACAGGGGAGCAATCAGCCCCAGCATTTT CASSPSLTGQGSNQPQHF
few TRBJ1-5 TRBV20-1 NA TGCAGTGCTAGAGGGGCAGACTATAGCAATCAGCCCCAGCATTTT CSARGADYSNQPQHF
few TRBJ2-7 TRBV20-1 NA TGCAGTGCCCAACCGGGTCTACCACGGGCCTACGAGCAGTACTTC CSAQPGLPRAYEQYF
NA TRBJ1-1 TRBV4-1 NA TGCGCCAGCAGCCAAGAAGCTTTGAACACTGAAGCTTTCTTT CASSQEALNTEAFF
NA TRBJ1-3 TRBV3-1 NA TGTGCCAGCAGCCCCCGGGGGGGCCTAACTGGAAACACCATATATTTT CASSPRGGLTGNTIYF
few TRBJ1-1 TRBV11-2 NA TGTGCCAGCACGTGGCAGACGAACACTGAAGCTTTCTTT CASTWQTNTEAFF
NA TRBJ2-5 TRBV29-1 NA TGCAGCGTTGAAGGGTGGGCCAACCAAGAGACCCAGTACTTC CSVEGWANQETQYF
many TRBJ1-3 TRBV6-6 NA TGTGCCAGCAGTCCCAGTGGGGTGGGCAGGGGCCCTGGAAACACCATATATTTT CASSPSGVGRGPGNTIYF
once TRBJ1-6 TRBV12-3/TRBV12-4 NA TGTGCCAGCAGTCCCGGGGGGAATTCACCCCTCCACTTT CASSPGGNSPLHF
many TRBJ1-1 TRBV6-1 NA TGTGCCAGCAGTGACCCCTTACAGGGGAACACTGAAGCTTTCTTT CASSDPLQGNTEAFF
many TRBJ1-4 TRBV5-1 TRBD1 TGCGCCAGCAGCGCGGACAGGGGGAATGAAAAACTGTTTTTT CASSADRGNEKLFF
few TRBJ2-7 TRBV11-2 TRBD2 TGTGCCAGCAGCTCTACGGGACTAGCTAGCCACGAGCAGTACTTC CASSSTGLASHEQYF
NA TRBJ2-3 TRBV9 TRBD2 TGTGCCAGCAGCGTAGGCCTGAGCGGGAGTGAAGATACGCAGTATTTT CASSVGLSGSEDTQYF
many TRBJ2-2 TRBV19 TRBD2 TGTGCCAGTACCATGGGGAGGGTTGTCGACACCGGGGAGCTGTTTTTT CASTMGRVVDTGELFF